The text below deals with one T cell receptor beta chain. This entry comes from a study of blood T cell repertoires in COVID-19. CDR1 MNHEY and CDR2 SMNVEV come from the germline V gene (reference sequence). V was cut by 3 bases and J by 3 bases, with 12 bases left in between. The CDR3 totals 15 residues. As originally analysed: Nucleated cell number was recorded as an estimate derived from reference gene primer amplification. Profiling relied on immunoSEQ multiplex PCR, and the TCRdb table lists in-frame clones only, not all of them. V and J calls and clone size are copied from that table; D and trimming were computed from the DNA. The sample lists roughly 130,000 clones, almost 85% occurring once.

The sequenced sample consisted of peripheral blood. This chain joins TRBV27 and TRBJ1-5, with D perhaps matching TRBD1 (5 bases). The receptor comes from a woman in her twenties or thirties who had recovered from COVID-19. The CDR3 loop is CASSFSGAYNQPQHF. The CDR3, as DNA: TGTGCCAGCAGTTTTTCTGGGGCCTACAATCAGCCCCAGCATTTT.